This TCR beta chain stems from a study of control samples from healthy donors and cancer patients. Libraries were prepared by immunoSEQ multiplex PCR; TCRdb keeps only in-frame clonotypes and omits some of them. Of about 410,000 clones in the sample, about nine tenths were seen once. CDR3 length: 14 amino acids. Trimming stripped 5 bases from V and 2 bases from J, with 12 bases between. The V gene's germline CDR1 is SGHTA and CDR2 FQGNSA. The J gene is TRBJ2-5, the V gene TRBV7-2; maybe TRBD1 (6 bases). This receptor was identified in a man between 40 and 49 years old with head and neck cancer. Sequencing input: PBMCs. CDR3 sequence (DNA): TGTGCCAGCAGCGCAAGACAGGCTCAAGAGACCCAGTACTTC. This codes for CASSARQAQETQYF.